A selection of T cell receptor beta chains follows, all from one sample in a study of CD8+ T cells in alopecia areata. Clones were read by immunoSEQ multiplex PCR, and TCRdb kept only the in-frame ones, dropping some. The sample has some 98,000 clones, about 58% seen once; the top ten hold 15% to 19%. This sample comprised CD8+ T cells sorted from blood, obtained at week 4, from a patient treated with tofacitinib. These receptors came from a human donor with alopecia areata. Both conserved end residues are part of each CDR3. D genes are given only for firm matches. Only some rows state a clone size, as once, few, many or a class for expanded clones.

clone size: few; D gene: NA; V gene: TRBV5-1; J gene: TRBJ2-1; CDR3 DNA: TGCGCCAGCACACAGGAGGACAATGAGCAGTTCTTC; CDR3 protein: CASTQEDNEQFF
clone size: few; D gene: TRBD1; V gene: TRBV7-9; J gene: TRBJ2-7; CDR3 DNA: TGTGCCAGCAGCCCGGGACAGAACGAAGCCGAGCAGTACTTC; CDR3 protein: CASSPGQNEAEQYF
clone size: NA; D gene: NA; V gene: TRBV5-6; J gene: TRBJ1-6; CDR3 DNA: TGTGCCAGCAGCTTGGCAGGAGGTACTTCACCCCTCCACTTT; CDR3 protein: CASSLAGGTSPLHF
clone size: few; D gene: NA; V gene: TRBV11-2; J gene: TRBJ1-1; CDR3 DNA: TGTGCCAGCAGCTTAGCTCCGTGGCAGGGGAACACTGAAGCTTTCTTT; CDR3 protein: CASSLAPWQGNTEAFF
clone size: NA; D gene: TRBD1; V gene: TRBV30; J gene: TRBJ2-3; CDR3 DNA: TGTGCCTGGACAGGGACAGGGGGACCCACAGATACGCAGTATTTT; CDR3 protein: CAWTGTGGPTDTQYF
clone size: NA; D gene: NA; V gene: TRBV25-1; J gene: TRBJ1-2; CDR3 DNA: TGTGCCAGCAGTGAATCGGTTATACGCAGAAACAAATTC; CDR3 protein: CASSESVIRRNKF
clone size: NA; D gene: TRBD1; V gene: TRBV5-6; J gene: TRBJ1-2; CDR3 DNA: TGTGCCAGCAGCTTAGGGGGCGCCGGCTATGGCTACACCTTC; CDR3 protein: CASSLGGAGYGYTF
clone size: NA; D gene: NA; V gene: TRBV4-1; J gene: TRBJ2-7; CDR3 DNA: TGCGCCAGCAGCCCACTGGGGAATACCTACGAGCAGTACTTC; CDR3 protein: CASSPLGNTYEQYF
clone size: NA; D gene: NA; V gene: TRBV7-9; J gene: TRBJ1-4; CDR3 DNA: TGTGCCAGCAGCCCACCGATAGGAGATGAAAAACTGTTTTTT; CDR3 protein: CASSPPIGDEKLFF
clone size: NA; D gene: NA; V gene: TRBV7-9; J gene: TRBJ2-2; CDR3 DNA: TGTGCCAGCAGCTCCACGGAGGCCTTGGGCACCGGGGAGCTGTTTTTT; CDR3 protein: CASSSTEALGTGELFF
clone size: medium-sized; D gene: NA; V gene: TRBV7-2; J gene: TRBJ2-7; CDR3 DNA: TGTGCCAGCAGCTTAGGTGGGGGGCTCTACGAGCAGTACTTC; CDR3 protein: CASSLGGGLYEQYF
clone size: few; D gene: TRBD1; V gene: TRBV4-1; J gene: TRBJ2-3; CDR3 DNA: TGTGCCAGCAGCTTTACCCCGGGACAGGGCGCAGATACGCAGTATTTT; CDR3 protein: CASSFTPGQGADTQYF
clone size: few; D gene: NA; V gene: TRBV6-6; J gene: TRBJ2-1; CDR3 DNA: TGTGCCACTAGCAGGGGGGATGAGCAGTTCTTC; CDR3 protein: CATSRGDEQFF
clone size: few; D gene: NA; V gene: TRBV13; J gene: TRBJ2-2; CDR3 DNA: TGTGCCAGCAGCTTAGAGGGACTCACCGGGGAGCTGTTTTTT; CDR3 protein: CASSLEGLTGELFF
clone size: NA; D gene: TRBD1; V gene: TRBV4-1; J gene: TRBJ2-5; CDR3 DNA: TGCGCCAGCAGCCAAGCAGGGACAGCAGAAGAGACCCAGTACTTC; CDR3 protein: CASSQAGTAEETQYF
clone size: NA; D gene: NA; V gene: TRBV15; J gene: TRBJ2-3; CDR3 DNA: TGTGCCACCGGGGCTAGCGCAAGCACAGATACGCAGTATTTT; CDR3 protein: CATGASASTDTQYF
clone size: NA; D gene: NA; V gene: TRBV19; J gene: TRBJ2-1; CDR3 DNA: TGTGCCAGTAGTAAGTCTAGTGTAGGCAATGAGCAGTTCTTC; CDR3 protein: CASSKSSVGNEQFF
clone size: NA; D gene: NA; V gene: TRBV7-8; J gene: TRBJ1-1; CDR3 DNA: TGTGCCAGCAGCTTATCGGGGGGAACTGAAGCTTTCTTT; CDR3 protein: CASSLSGGTEAFF
clone size: NA; D gene: NA; V gene: TRBV9; J gene: TRBJ1-5; CDR3 DNA: TGTGCCAGCAGCGTAGGCGGTTTAGGCAATCAGCCCCAGCATTTT; CDR3 protein: CASSVGGLGNQPQHF
clone size: NA; D gene: NA; V gene: TRBV7-9; J gene: TRBJ1-1; CDR3 DNA: TGTGCCAGCAGCCTAGAGACAATTTACGCTGAAGCTTTCTTT; CDR3 protein: CASSLETIYAEAFF
clone size: NA; D gene: TRBD1; V gene: TRBV29-1; J gene: TRBJ2-2; CDR3 DNA: TGCAGCGTTCGACCGACAGGGCTGAACACCGGGGAGCTGTTTTTT; CDR3 protein: CSVRPTGLNTGELFF
clone size: few; D gene: NA; V gene: TRBV7-9; J gene: TRBJ2-1; CDR3 DNA: TGTGCCAGCACCTATGGCGGCAATGAGCAGTTCTTC; CDR3 protein: CASTYGGNEQFF
clone size: NA; D gene: NA; V gene: TRBV30; J gene: TRBJ1-5; CDR3 DNA: TGTGCCTGGACTCCCGGGGGCAATCAGCCCCAGCATTTT; CDR3 protein: CAWTPGGNQPQHF
clone size: NA; D gene: NA; V gene: TRBV29-1; J gene: TRBJ1-5; CDR3 DNA: TGCAGCGTACTAACAGGGACGGCCAATCAGCCCCAGCATTTT; CDR3 protein: CSVLTGTANQPQHF
clone size: NA; D gene: NA; V gene: TRBV6-4; J gene: TRBJ1-1; CDR3 DNA: TGTGCCAGCAGCGCCATAGACCGAGGGTCTAGTGCCACTGAAGCTTTCTTT; CDR3 protein: CASSAIDRGSSATEAFF
clone size: NA; D gene: NA; V gene: TRBV30; J gene: TRBJ2-4; CDR3 DNA: TGTTTTGTACTCCTAGCCAAAAACATTCAGTACTTC; CDR3 protein: CFVLLAKNIQYF
clone size: NA; D gene: NA; V gene: TRBV4-1; J gene: TRBJ2-6; CDR3 DNA: TGCGCCAGCAGCCCTGGGATAGGGGCCAACGTCCTGACTTTC; CDR3 protein: CASSPGIGANVLTF
clone size: NA; D gene: NA; V gene: TRBV4-1; J gene: TRBJ1-1; CDR3 DNA: TGCGCCAGCAGCCAAGATGAGGGGAGGGATGAAGCTTTCTTT; CDR3 protein: CASSQDEGRDEAFF
clone size: few; D gene: NA; V gene: TRBV28; J gene: TRBJ2-7; CDR3 DNA: TGTGCCAGCAGTCCGGGACACGGACCCTACGAGCAGTACTTC; CDR3 protein: CASSPGHGPYEQYF
clone size: few; D gene: TRBD1; V gene: TRBV5-1; J gene: TRBJ2-2; CDR3 DNA: TGCGCCAGCAGCTTGAAACAGGGGGCGCCCGGGGAGCTGTTTTTT; CDR3 protein: CASSLKQGAPGELFF
clone size: once; D gene: TRBD1; V gene: TRBV7-3; J gene: TRBJ2-3; CDR3 DNA: TGTGCCAGCAGCTCGACAGGGGGCGAAGGAGATACGCAGTATTTT; CDR3 protein: CASSSTGGEGDTQYF
clone size: NA; D gene: NA; V gene: TRBV11-2; J gene: TRBJ2-1; CDR3 DNA: TGTGCCAGCAGCTTAACCGGAAATGAGCAGTTCTTC; CDR3 protein: CASSLTGNEQFF
clone size: many; D gene: NA; V gene: TRBV29-1; J gene: TRBJ1-5; CDR3 DNA: TGCAGCGTTATAGAGGTCGGAGCCCAGCATTTT; CDR3 protein: CSVIEVGAQHF
clone size: NA; D gene: NA; V gene: TRBV4-3; J gene: TRBJ1-2; CDR3 DNA: TGCGCCAGCAGCCAAGAGGGCTCCGGTTATGGCTACACCTTC; CDR3 protein: CASSQEGSGYGYTF
clone size: NA; D gene: NA; V gene: TRBV4-1; J gene: TRBJ2-7; CDR3 DNA: TGCGCCAGCAGCCAAGGGGACGGGGGTGTAGGCGAGCAGTACTTC; CDR3 protein: CASSQGDGGVGEQYF
clone size: NA; D gene: NA; V gene: TRBV28; J gene: TRBJ1-5; CDR3 DNA: TGTGCCAGCAGTTTGTCTGTCACAGGGCCTAATCAGCCCCAGCATTTT; CDR3 protein: CASSLSVTGPNQPQHF
clone size: NA; D gene: TRBD2; V gene: TRBV2; J gene: TRBJ2-7; CDR3 DNA: TGTGCCAGCAGTGAAGCGCGGGAGAAATGGGGTTACGAGCAGTACTTC; CDR3 protein: CASSEAREKWGYEQYF
clone size: few; D gene: NA; V gene: TRBV5-1; J gene: TRBJ1-3; CDR3 DNA: TGCGCCAGCAGCTTGGTCTCCGAAGATTTT; CDR3 protein: CASSLVSEDF
clone size: NA; D gene: TRBD1; V gene: TRBV4-2; J gene: TRBJ1-1; CDR3 DNA: TGTGCCAGCAGCCAAGCCAGGACAGGGAACACTGAAGCTTTCTTT; CDR3 protein: CASSQARTGNTEAFF
clone size: NA; D gene: TRBD2; V gene: TRBV6-5; J gene: TRBJ2-7; CDR3 DNA: TGTGCCAGCAGTGACAGCGGGAGTGCCTACGAGCAGTACTTC; CDR3 protein: CASSDSGSAYEQYF
clone size: NA; D gene: TRBD1; V gene: TRBV5-1; J gene: TRBJ1-1; CDR3 DNA: TGCGCCAGCAGTGACCTAGGACAGGGAAACACTGAAGCTTTCTTT; CDR3 protein: CASSDLGQGNTEAFF
clone size: NA; D gene: TRBD1; V gene: TRBV25-1; J gene: TRBJ1-5; CDR3 DNA: TGTGCCAGCAGTGAATCTGGCAGGGGGGGCAATCAGCCCCAGCATTTT; CDR3 protein: CASSESGRGGNQPQHF
clone size: NA; D gene: TRBD1; V gene: TRBV5-1; J gene: TRBJ2-7; CDR3 DNA: TGCGCCAGCAGCTCCGGACAGGGCTCCTACGAGCAGTACTTC; CDR3 protein: CASSSGQGSYEQYF
clone size: NA; D gene: NA; V gene: TRBV11-1; J gene: TRBJ1-1; CDR3 DNA: TGTGCCAGCAGCCCCCGAGTAGCTGAAGCTTTCTTT; CDR3 protein: CASSPRVAEAFF